A single sample is the source of the 11 T cell receptor beta chains below, sequenced in a study of blood T cell repertoires in COVID-19. Data came from immunoSEQ multiplex PCR; TCRdb stores just in-frame clones and leaves some out. The sample carries under 250,000 clones, approximately 80% recorded once. The sequenced sample was peripheral blood. These receptors originate from a man aged 25-40 years who had recovered from COVID-19.

The J gene is TRBJ2-3, the V gene TRBV9; TRBD2 aligns across 11 bases. This CDR3 contains 16 residues. The germline V gene encodes CDR1 SGDLS and CDR2 YYNGEE. The ends lost 2 bases at V and 5 bases at J; junction bases unmatched: 7. CDR3 sequence (DNA): TGTGCCAGCAGCGTCTTAGCGGGGGGGGAGGTAGATACGCAGTATTTT. The encoded protein is CASSVLAGGEVDTQYF.

The V and J genes are TRBV3-1 (or the pseudogene TRBV3-2) and TRBJ2-2, with no clear D. The V end lost 4 bases, the J end lost 3 bases, and 15 bases lay between the germline ends. The CDR3 is 16 amino acids. The V gene's germline CDR1 is LGHDT and CDR2 YNNKEL (reference sequence). As DNA, the CDR3 is TGTGCCAGCAGCCGGAGCACGGCAGCTGACACCGGGGAGCTGTTTTTT. This gives the protein CASSRSTAADTGELFF.

The chain recombines TRBV19 with TRBJ2-7; D is perhaps TRBD2 (6 bases). Trimming took off 4 bases at V and 1 base at J, with 14 bases between the two ends. CDR1 is LNHDA and CDR2 is SQIVND in the germline V gene (reference sequence). There are 15 residues in the CDR3. In DNA, the CDR3 is TGTGCCAGTAGTAGCGGGACCGTACCTTCCTACGAGCAGTACTTC. Residues: CASSSGTVPSYEQYF.

This chain links TRBV2 with TRBJ1-2; 7 nucleotides agree with TRBD1. The length of the CDR3 is 13 residues. In germline, CDR1 is SNHLY, CDR2 FYNNEI. Trimming at V came to 9 bases and at J to 4 bases, leaving 8 bases not matched to a gene. The CDR3 loop is CARPTGKGYGYTF. For the CDR3, the DNA is TGTGCCAGACCGACAGGGAAAGGCTATGGCTACACCTTC.

This chain connects TRBV6-2 or TRBV6-3 to TRBJ1-5; 9 bases align to TRBD1. In germline, CDR1 is MNHEY, CDR2 SVGEGT. This CDR3 has 16 residues. The junction had 6 bases not matched to a gene; V was cut back by 3 bases and J by 3 bases. CDR3 nucleotide sequence: TGTGCCAGCAGTTATAGGACAGGGGTTGTCAATCAGCCCCAGCATTTT. It codes for CASSYRTGVVNQPQHF.

The gene calls are TRBV6-1 and TRBJ1-1; D is ambiguous. The germline gives CDR1 MNHNS, CDR2 SASEGT. This CDR3 contains 14 residues. Trimming stripped 2 bases from V and 1 base from J, with 8 bases between. CDR3 protein: CASSENGENTEAFF. DNA for the CDR3: TGTGCCAGCAGTGAAAACGGGGAGAACACTGAAGCTTTCTTT.

The chain couples TRBV30 to TRBJ1-2; TRBD1 is a possible D gene (5 bases). The V end was cut by 4 bases, the J end by 4 bases, with 13 bases between. The CDR3 length is 13 residues. Germline assignment: CDR1 GTSNPN and CDR2 SVGIG (reference sequence). This CDR3 is CAWTRVFSYGYTF. The CDR3 nucleotides are TGTGCCTGGACCAGGGTATTTAGCTATGGCTACACCTTC.

The CDR3 spells CASSRGPAANYEQYV. CDR3 nucleotides: TGTGCCAGCAGTAGGGGGCCTGCCGCAAACTACGAGCAGTACGTC. The V call is TRBV6-5, the J call TRBJ2-7, with 7 nucleotides matching TRBD1. The V gene end was trimmed by 5 bases and the J gene end by 3 bases; junction bases not matched to a gene: 10. The CDR3 loop spans 15 amino acids. The germline CDR1 and CDR2 sequences are MNHEY and SVGAGI.

A few counts support this clone. For the CDR3, the DNA is TGCGCCAGCAGCCCTCCGGGATGGAATCAGCCCCAGCATTTT. Protein: CASSPPGWNQPQHF. The chain combines TRBV4-1 with TRBJ1-5; D is undetermined. CDR3 size: 14 residues. Trimming removed 4 bases from V and 4 bases from J, with 11 bases in between. CDR1 and CDR2 (germline): MGHRA, YSYEKL.

The rearrangement links TRBV5-1 to TRBJ2-1; D may be TRBD2 (6 bases). Per the germline V gene, CDR1 is SGHRS and CDR2 is YFSETQ. CDR3 length: 16 residues. V was pared by 1 base and J by 8 bases, with 19 bases between. The CDR3 reads CASSLLGGSVFDEQFF. The DNA for the CDR3 is TGCGCCAGCAGCTTGCTGGGGGGATCCGTTTTCGATGAGCAGTTCTTC.

V and J are TRBV3-1 (or the pseudogene TRBV3-2) and TRBJ2-5; 7 nucleotides line up with TRBD2. This CDR3 has 15 residues. Germline V gene lookup returns CDR1 LGHDT and CDR2 YNNKEL (reference sequence). With V trimmed by 0 bases and J by 3 bases, 4 bases remained unmatched. CDR3: CASSQDHRGEETQYF. As DNA, the CDR3 is TGTGCCAGCAGCCAAGATCACCGGGGGGAAGAGACCCAGTACTTC.